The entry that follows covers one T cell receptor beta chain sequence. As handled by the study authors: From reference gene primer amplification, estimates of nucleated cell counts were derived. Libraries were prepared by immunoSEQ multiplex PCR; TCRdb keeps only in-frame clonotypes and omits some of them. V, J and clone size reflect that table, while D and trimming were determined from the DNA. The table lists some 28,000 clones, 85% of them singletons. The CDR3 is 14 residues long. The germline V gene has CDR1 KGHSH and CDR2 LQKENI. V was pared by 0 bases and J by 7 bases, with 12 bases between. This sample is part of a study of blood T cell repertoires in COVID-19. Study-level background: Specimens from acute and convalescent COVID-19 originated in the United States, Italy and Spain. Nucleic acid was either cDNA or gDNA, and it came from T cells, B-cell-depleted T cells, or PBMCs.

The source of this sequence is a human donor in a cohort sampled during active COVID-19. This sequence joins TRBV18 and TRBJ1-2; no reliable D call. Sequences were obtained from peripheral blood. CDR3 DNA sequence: TGTGCCAGCTCACCACCGAGGCCAGTGGCTGGCTACACCTTC. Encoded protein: CASSPPRPVAGYTF.